This T cell receptor (beta chain) was found in a study of cytomegalovirus exposure and HLA in healthy donors. The PCR used 60 Vbeta and 13 Jbeta primers. Repertoires were generated with immunoSEQ multiplex PCR, while TCRdb's copy carries only in-frame clones and drops some. The sample contains some 170,000 clones, about three quarters of which appear only once. This clone came up a few times. The germline V gene has CDR1 MDHEN and CDR2 SYDVKM. The CDR3 length is 14 residues. The J segment lost 6 bases and the V segment lost 5 bases, leaving 8 bases of the junction unmatched. This TCR came from a man between 18 and 29 years old in good health and CMV-seropositive. The chain joins TRBV28 to TRBJ1-2, with 8 bases lining up with TRBD1. Sequencing input: PBMCs. CDR3 amino acids: CASSPGQGLDGYTF. The CDR3, as DNA: TGTGCCAGCAGTCCTGGACAGGGCCTGGATGGCTACACCTTC.